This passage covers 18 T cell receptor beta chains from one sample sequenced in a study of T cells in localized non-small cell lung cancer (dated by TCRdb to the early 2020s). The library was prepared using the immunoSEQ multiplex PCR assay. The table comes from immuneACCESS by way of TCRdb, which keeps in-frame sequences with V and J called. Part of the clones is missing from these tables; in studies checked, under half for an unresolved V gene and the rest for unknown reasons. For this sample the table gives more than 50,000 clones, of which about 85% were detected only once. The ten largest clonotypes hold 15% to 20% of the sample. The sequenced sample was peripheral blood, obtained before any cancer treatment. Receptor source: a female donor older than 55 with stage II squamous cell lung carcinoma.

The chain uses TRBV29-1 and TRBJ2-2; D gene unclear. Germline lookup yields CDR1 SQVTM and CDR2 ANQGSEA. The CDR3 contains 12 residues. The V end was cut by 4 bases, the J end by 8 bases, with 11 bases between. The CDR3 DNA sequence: TGCAGCGTTGGGCAGCTCGGGGGGGAGCTGTTTTTT. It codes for CSVGQLGGELFF.

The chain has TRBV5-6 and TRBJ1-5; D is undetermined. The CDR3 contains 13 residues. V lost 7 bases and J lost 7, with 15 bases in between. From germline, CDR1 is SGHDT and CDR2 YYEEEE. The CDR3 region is CASERASGQPQHF. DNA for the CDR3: TGTGCCAGCGAACGGGCCTCCGGGCAGCCCCAGCATTTT.

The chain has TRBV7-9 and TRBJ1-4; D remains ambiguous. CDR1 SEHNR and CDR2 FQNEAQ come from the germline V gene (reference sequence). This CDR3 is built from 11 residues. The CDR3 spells CALTGLEKLFF. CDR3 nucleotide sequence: TGTGCTCTTACGGGCCTTGAAAAACTGTTTTTT.

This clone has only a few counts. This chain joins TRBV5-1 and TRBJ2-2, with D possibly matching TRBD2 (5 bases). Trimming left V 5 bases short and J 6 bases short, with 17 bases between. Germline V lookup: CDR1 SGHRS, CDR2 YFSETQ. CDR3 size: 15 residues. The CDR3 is CASSPALGIPGELFF. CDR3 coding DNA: TGCGCCAGCAGTCCCGCACTAGGCATCCCCGGGGAGCTGTTTTTT.

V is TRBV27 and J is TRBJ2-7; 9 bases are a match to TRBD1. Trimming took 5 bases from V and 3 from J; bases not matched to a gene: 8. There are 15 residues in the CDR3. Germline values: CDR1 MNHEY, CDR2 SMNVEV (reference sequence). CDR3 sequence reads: CASSPGTGKLYEQYF. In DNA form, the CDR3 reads TGTGCCAGCAGTCCAGGGACAGGGAAACTCTACGAGCAGTACTTC.

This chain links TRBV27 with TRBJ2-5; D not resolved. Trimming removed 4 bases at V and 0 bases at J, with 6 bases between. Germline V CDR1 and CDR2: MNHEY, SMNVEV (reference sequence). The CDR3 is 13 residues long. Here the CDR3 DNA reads TGTGCCAGCAGTTCGACTTACCAAGAGACCCAGTACTTC. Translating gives CASSSTYQETQYF.

The CDR3 is CASRSPGALYGYTF. The CDR3 region has the DNA TGTGCCAGCAGAAGTCCAGGGGCCCTCTATGGCTACACCTTC. This chain uses TRBV27 with TRBJ1-2; weak D call: TRBD1 (6 bases). The CDR3 extends over 14 amino acids. Germline CDR1 MNHEY, CDR2 SMNVEV (reference sequence). Trimming pared 6 bases from V and 4 bases from J, leaving 15 bases between.

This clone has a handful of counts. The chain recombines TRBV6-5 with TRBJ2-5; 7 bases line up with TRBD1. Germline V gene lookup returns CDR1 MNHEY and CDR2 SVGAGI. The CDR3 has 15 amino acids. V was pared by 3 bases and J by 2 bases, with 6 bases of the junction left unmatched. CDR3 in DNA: TGTGCCAGCAGTTATACCGGGACAGCACAAGAGACCCAGTACTTC. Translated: CASSYTGTAQETQYF.

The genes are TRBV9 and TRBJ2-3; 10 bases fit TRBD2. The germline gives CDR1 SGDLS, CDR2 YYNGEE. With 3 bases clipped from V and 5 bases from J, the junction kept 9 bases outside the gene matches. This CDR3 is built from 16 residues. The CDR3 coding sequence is TGTGCCAGCAGCGACCAGAGCGGGGGGGCCGGAGATACGCAGTATTTT. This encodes CASSDQSGGAGDTQYF.

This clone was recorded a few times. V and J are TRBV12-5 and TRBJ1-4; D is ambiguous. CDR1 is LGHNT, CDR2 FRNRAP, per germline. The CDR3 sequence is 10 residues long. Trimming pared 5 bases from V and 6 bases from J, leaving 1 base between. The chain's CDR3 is CASGDEKLFF. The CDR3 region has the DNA TGTGCTAGTGGTGATGAAAAACTGTTTTTT.

CDR3 nucleotide sequence: TGCAGCGCTATCTACGGATCCTATGGCTACACCTTC. Its protein is CSAIYGSYGYTF. This sequence joins TRBV29-1 and TRBJ1-2, with D uncertain. The V gene's germline CDR1 is SQVTM and CDR2 ANQGSEA. The CDR3 runs to 12 residues. V lost 7 bases and J 4 bases, leaving 13 bases between the germline ends.

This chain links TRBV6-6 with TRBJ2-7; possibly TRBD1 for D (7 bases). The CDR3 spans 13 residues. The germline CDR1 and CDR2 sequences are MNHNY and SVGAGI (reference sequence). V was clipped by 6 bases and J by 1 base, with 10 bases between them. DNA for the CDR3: TGTGCCAGCAGCCAGGGGGGTTCCTACGAGCAGTACTTC. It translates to CASSQGGSYEQYF.

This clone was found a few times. CDR3 region: CASRGETGEQFF. The CDR3 DNA is TGTGCCAGCAGGGGGGAAACGGGTGAGCAGTTCTTC. This sequence joins TRBV2 and TRBJ2-1, with D tentatively TRBD1 or TRBD2 (5 bases each). CDR1 is SNHLY, CDR2 FYNNEI, per germline. The CDR3 is 12 residues long. V dropped 6 bases and J dropped 9 bases, with 12 bases sitting between them. Drawing the rest from reference TRBV2 and TRBJ2-1, the complete variable domain is EPEVTQTPSHQVTQMGQEVILRCVPISNHLYFYWYRQILGQKVEFLVSFYNNEISEKSEIFDDQFSVERPDGSNFTLKIRSTKLEDSAMYFCASRGETGEQFFGPGTRLTVL.

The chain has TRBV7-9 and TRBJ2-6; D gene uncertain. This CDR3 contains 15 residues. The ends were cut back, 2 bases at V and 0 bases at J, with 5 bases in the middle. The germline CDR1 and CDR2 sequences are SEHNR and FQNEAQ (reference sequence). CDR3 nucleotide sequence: TGTGCCAGCAGCTTACCAGCCTCTGGGGCCAACGTCCTGACTTTC. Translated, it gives CASSLPASGANVLTF.

For the CDR3, the DNA is TGTGCCATCAGTGAGTCGTCAGCTAGCGTGCCTCTGTTCTTC. This encodes CAISESSASVPLFF. The rearrangement links TRBV10-3 to TRBJ2-1, with TRBD2 as a possible D gene (6 bases). Germline V lookup: CDR1 ENHRY, CDR2 SYGVKD. This CDR3 region has 14 residues. The germline V and J ends were trimmed by 0 bases and 15 bases, with 18 bases remaining between them.

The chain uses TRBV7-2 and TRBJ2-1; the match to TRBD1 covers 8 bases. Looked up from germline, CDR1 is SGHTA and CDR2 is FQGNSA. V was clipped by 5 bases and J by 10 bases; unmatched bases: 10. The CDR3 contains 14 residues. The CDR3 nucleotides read TGTGCCAGCAGCCCTGGACAGGGAGGTCGCGAGCAGTTCTTC. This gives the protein CASSPGQGGREQFF. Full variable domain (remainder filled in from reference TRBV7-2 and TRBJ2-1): GAGVSQSPSNKVTEKGKDVELRCDPISGHTALYWYRQSLGQGLEFLIYFQGNSAPDKSGLPSDRFSAERTGGSVSTLTIQRTQQEDSAVYLCASSPGQGGREQFFGPGTRLTVL.

In nucleotides, the CDR3 is TGTGCCAGCAGCGTAGAATCAGTGGGGACTGAAGCTTTCTTT. Amino acids: CASSVESVGTEAFF. This chain uses TRBV9 with TRBJ1-1, with D unclear. The germline V gene encodes CDR1 SGDLS and CDR2 YYNGEE. V gave up 0 bases and J gave up 5 bases, with 11 bases separating them. This CDR3 contains 14 residues.

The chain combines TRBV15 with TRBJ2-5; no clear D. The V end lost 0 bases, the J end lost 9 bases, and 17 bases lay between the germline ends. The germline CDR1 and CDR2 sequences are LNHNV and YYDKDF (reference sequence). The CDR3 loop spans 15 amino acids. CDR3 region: CATSRDLDRNAAQYF. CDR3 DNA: TGTGCCACCAGCAGAGATCTAGACCGAAACGCGGCCCAGTACTTC.